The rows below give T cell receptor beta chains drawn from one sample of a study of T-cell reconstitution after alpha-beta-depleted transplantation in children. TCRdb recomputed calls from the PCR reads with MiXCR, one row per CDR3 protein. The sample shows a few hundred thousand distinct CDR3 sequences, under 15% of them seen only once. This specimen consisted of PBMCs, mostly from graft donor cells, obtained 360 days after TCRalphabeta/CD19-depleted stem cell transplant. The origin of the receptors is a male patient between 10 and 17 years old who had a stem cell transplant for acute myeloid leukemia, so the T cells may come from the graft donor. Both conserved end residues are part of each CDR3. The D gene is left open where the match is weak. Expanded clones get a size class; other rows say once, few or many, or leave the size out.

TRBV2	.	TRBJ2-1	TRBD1	CASSPDRALYNEQFF	TGTGCCAGCAGTCCGGACAGGGCTCTCTACAATGAGCAGTTCTTC
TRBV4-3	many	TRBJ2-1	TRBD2	CASSQAPSGSSYNEQFF	TGCGCCAGCAGCCAGGCTCCTAGCGGGAGCTCCTACAATGAGCAGTTCTTC
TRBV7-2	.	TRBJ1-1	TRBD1	CASTLTGVTEAFF	TGTGCCAGCACCCTCACAGGGGTTACTGAAGCTTTCTTT
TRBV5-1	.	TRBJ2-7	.	CASSLDPSSYEQYF	TGCGCCAGCAGCTTAGATCCGAGCTCCTACGAGCAGTACTTC
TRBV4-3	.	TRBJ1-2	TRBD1	CASSQDWDRGMWANYGYTF	TGCGCCAGCAGCCAAGATTGGGACAGGGGGATGTGGGCTAACTATGGCTACACCTTC
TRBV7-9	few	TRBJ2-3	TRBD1	CASSLTRDRGEDTQYF	TGTGCCAGCAGCTTAACCCGGGACAGGGGAGAAGATACGCAGTATTTT
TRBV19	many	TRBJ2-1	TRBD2	CASSIFRGLAGDEQFF	TGTGCCAGTAGTATATTTCGTGGACTAGCCGGCGATGAGCAGTTCTTC
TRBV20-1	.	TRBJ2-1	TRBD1	CSARGVQGNEQFF	TGCAGTGCTAGGGGGGTACAGGGGAATGAGCAGTTCTTC
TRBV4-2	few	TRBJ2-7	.	CASSQDPGGHYEQYF	TGTGCCAGCAGCCAAGATCCTGGGGGGCACTACGAGCAGTACTTC
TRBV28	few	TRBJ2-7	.	CATSLLQGIAYEQYF	TGTGCCACCAGTTTATTGCAGGGGATTGCCTACGAGCAGTACTTC
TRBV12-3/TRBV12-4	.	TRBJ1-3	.	CASSLVAGTGNTIYF	TGTGCCAGCAGTTTAGTGGCGGGGACCGGAAACACCATATATTTT
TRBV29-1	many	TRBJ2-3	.	CSVEDQPDTQYF	TGCAGCGTTGAAGATCAACCAGATACGCAGTATTTT
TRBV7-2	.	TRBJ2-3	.	CASSGDGADTQYF	TGTGCCAGCAGCGGAGACGGGGCAGATACGCAGTATTTT
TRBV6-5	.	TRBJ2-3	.	CASSYGLGPDTQYF	TGTGCCAGCAGTTATGGCTTAGGCCCAGATACGCAGTATTTT
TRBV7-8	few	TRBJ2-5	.	CASRPSGRGTQYF	TGTGCCAGCAGACCGAGCGGCAGGGGGACCCAGTACTTC
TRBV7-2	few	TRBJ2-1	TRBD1	CASSRGTGGVNEQFF	TGTGCCAGCAGCCGGGGGACAGGGGGCGTAAATGAGCAGTTCTTC
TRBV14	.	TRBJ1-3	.	CASSQKAWWNTIYF	TGTGCCAGCAGCCAGAAGGCGTGGTGGAACACCATATATTTT
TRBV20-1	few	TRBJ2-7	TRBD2	CSAAGTSHEQYF	TGCAGTGCCGCCGGGACTAGCCACGAGCAGTACTTC
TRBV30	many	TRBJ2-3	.	CAWGLSVSTDTQYF	TGTGCCTGGGGTCTAAGCGTTAGCACAGATACGCAGTATTTT
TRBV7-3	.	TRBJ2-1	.	CASSLTSNNEQFF	TGTGCCAGCAGCTTGACTAGTAACAATGAGCAGTTCTTC
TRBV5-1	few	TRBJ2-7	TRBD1	CASSRGQVFYEQYF	TGCGCCAGCAGCCGAGGACAGGTTTTCTACGAGCAGTACTTC
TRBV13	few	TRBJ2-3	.	CASSLGVQWTDTQYF	TGTGCCAGCAGCTTAGGAGTCCAATGGACAGATACGCAGTATTTT
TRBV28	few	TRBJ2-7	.	CASSLALVRWEQYF	TGTGCCAGCAGTTTAGCGCTCGTCCGATGGGAGCAGTACTTC
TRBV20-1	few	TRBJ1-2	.	CSASRVEVVGYTF	TGCAGTGCTAGCAGGGTGGAAGTTGTTGGCTACACCTTC
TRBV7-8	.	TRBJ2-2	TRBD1	CASRYRGTNTGELFF	TGTGCCAGCAGGTACAGGGGAACGAACACCGGGGAGCTGTTTTTT